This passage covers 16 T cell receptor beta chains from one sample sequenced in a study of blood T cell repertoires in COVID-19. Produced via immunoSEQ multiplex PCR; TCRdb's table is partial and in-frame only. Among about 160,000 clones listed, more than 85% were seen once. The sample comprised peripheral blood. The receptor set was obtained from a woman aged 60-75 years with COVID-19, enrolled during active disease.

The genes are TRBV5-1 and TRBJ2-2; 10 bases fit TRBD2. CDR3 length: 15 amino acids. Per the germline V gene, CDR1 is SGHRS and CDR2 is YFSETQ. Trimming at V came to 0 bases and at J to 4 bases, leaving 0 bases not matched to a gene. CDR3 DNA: TGCGCCAGCAGCTTGGCTAGCGGGGGCACCGGGGAGCTGTTTTTT. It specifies CASSLASGGTGELFF.

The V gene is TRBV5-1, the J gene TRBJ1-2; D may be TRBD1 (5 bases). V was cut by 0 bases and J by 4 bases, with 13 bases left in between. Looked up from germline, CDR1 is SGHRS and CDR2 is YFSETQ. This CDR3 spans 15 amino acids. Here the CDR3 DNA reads TGCGCCAGCAGCTTGGGGATGCCCGGGGGCTATGGCTACACCTTC. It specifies CASSLGMPGGYGYTF. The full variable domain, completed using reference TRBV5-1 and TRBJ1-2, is KAGVTQTPRYLIKTRGQQVTLSCSPISGHRSVSWYQQTPGQGLQFLFEYFSETQRNKGNFPGRFSGRQFSNSRSEMNVSTLELGDSALYLCASSLGMPGGYGYTFGSGTRLTVV.

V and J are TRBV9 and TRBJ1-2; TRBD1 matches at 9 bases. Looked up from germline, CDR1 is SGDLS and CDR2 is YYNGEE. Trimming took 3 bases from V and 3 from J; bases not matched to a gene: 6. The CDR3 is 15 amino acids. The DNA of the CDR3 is TGTGCCAGCAGCGCGACAGGGGGTGCGGACTATGGCTACACCTTC. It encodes CASSATGGADYGYTF.

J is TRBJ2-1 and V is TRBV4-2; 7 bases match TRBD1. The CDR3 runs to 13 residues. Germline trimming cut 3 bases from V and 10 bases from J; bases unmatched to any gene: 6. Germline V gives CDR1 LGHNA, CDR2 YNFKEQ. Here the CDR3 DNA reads TGTGCCAGCAGCCACAGACAGGGCAGGGAGCAGTTCTTC. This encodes CASSHRQGREQFF.

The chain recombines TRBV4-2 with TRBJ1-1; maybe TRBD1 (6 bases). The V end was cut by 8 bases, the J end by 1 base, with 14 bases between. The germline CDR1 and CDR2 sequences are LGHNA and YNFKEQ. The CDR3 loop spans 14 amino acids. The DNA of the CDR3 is TGTGCCAGCGAAGGACAGACAAAGAACACTGAAGCTTTCTTT. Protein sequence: CASEGQTKNTEAFF.

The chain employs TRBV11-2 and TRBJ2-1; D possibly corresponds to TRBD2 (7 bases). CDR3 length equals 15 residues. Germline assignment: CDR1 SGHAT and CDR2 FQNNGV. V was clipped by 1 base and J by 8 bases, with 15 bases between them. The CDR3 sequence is CASSLGYGGADEQFF. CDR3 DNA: TGTGCCAGCAGCTTAGGGTATGGGGGGGCCGATGAGCAGTTCTTC.

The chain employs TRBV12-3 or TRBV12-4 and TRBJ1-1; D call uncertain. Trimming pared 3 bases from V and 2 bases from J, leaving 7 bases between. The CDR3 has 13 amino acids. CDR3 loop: CASSFTDNTEAFF. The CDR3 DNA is TGTGCCAGCAGTTTCACAGACAACACTGAAGCTTTCTTT.

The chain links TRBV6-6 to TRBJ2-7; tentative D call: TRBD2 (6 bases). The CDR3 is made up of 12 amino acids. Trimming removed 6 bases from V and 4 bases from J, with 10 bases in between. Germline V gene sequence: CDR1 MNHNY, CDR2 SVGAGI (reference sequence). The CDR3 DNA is TGTGCCAGCAGGTTGGAGGGGTACGAGCAGTACTTC. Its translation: CASRLEGYEQYF.

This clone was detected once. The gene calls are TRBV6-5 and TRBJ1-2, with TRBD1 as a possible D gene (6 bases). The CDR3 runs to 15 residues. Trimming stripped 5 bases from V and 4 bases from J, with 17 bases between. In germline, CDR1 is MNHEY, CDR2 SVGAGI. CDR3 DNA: TGTGCCAGCAGTCGCGACCCCAGGGGTCCCTATGGCTACACCTTC. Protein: CASSRDPRGPYGYTF.

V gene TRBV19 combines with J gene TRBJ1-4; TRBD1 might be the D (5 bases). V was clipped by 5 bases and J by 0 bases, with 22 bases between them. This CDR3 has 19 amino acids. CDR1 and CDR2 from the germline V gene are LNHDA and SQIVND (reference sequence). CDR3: CASSGAATARPATNEKLFF. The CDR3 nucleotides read TGTGCCAGTAGTGGCGCGGCGACAGCCAGACCTGCAACTAATGAAAAACTGTTTTTT.

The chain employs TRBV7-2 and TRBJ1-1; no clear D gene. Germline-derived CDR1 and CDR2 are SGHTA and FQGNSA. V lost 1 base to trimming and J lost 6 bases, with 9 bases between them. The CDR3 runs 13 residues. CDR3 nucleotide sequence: TGTGCCAGCAGCTTAGTCGGTTGGTCTGAAGCTTTCTTT. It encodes CASSLVGWSEAFF.

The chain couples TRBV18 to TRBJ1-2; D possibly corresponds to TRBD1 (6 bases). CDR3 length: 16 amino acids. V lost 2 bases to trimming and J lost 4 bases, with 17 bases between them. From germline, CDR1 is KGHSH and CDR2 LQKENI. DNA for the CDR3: TGTGCCAGCTCACCATTGCGGACAGCAACGAGCTATGGCTACACCTTC. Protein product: CASSPLRTATSYGYTF.

CDR3 DNA: TGCAGCGTTGAGTGGGCAGGAACGGTTTTTGATGGCTACACCTTC. Protein sequence: CSVEWAGTVFDGYTF. This chain links TRBV29-1 with TRBJ1-2; D call uncertain. Trimming removed 3 bases at V and 6 bases at J, with 20 bases between. The CDR3 runs 15 residues. CDR1 is SQVTM, CDR2 ANQGSEA, per germline.

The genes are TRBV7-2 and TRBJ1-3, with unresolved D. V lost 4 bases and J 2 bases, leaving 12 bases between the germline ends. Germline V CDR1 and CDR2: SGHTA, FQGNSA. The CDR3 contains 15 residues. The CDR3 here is CASSSGGVAGNTIYF. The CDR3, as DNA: TGTGCCAGCAGCTCCGGTGGAGTGGCTGGAAACACCATATATTTT.

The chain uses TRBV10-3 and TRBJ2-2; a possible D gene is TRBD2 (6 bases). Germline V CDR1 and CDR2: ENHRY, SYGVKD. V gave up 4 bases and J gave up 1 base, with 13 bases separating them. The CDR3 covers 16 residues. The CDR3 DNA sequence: TGTGCCATCAGTGTTATGCCTAGCGAGAACACCGGGGAGCTGTTTTTT. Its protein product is CAISVMPSENTGELFF.

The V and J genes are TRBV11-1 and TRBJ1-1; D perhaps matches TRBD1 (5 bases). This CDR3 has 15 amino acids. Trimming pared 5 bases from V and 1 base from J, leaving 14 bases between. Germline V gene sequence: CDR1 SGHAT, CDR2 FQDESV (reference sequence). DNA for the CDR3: TGTGCCAGCAGCCTCGACCCAGGGAAGAACACTGAAGCTTTCTTT. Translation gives CASSLDPGKNTEAFF.